Shown below are 27 T cell receptor beta chains from a single sample sequenced in a study of T-cell memory formation after mild COVID-19. TCRdb processed the 5' RACE reads anew with MiXCR; each CDR3 protein has one entry. Altogether nearly 200,000 distinct CDR3 sequences are present, around 19% being singletons, with the ten largest covering 2% to 3%. Sample: PBMCs or a T cell subset sorted from them (not recorded which). The receptors originated from an adult woman who had mild COVID-19 (a few samples of this study predate the infection). Cell type and time point are not known.

The CDR3 is CASSLARGLLHF. In nucleotides, the CDR3 is TGTGCCAGCAGCCTGGCCCGGGGCCTCCTCCACTTT. The J gene is TRBJ1-6, the V gene TRBV14, with TRBD1 as a possible D gene (5 bases). The V gene's germline CDR1 is SGHDN and CDR2 FVKESK. V shed 4 bases and J shed 15 bases, with 13 bases lying between them. The CDR3 length is 12 residues.

This clonotype was recorded a few times. The chain couples TRBV6-1 to TRBJ2-7; 8 bases are a match to TRBD1. V was clipped by 5 bases and J by 5 bases; unmatched bases: 11. The CDR3 length is 15 residues. Looked up from germline, CDR1 is MNHNS and CDR2 is SASEGT. The CDR3 region is CASSTLGTGSHEQYF. Here the CDR3 DNA reads TGTGCCAGCAGTACCCTTGGGACAGGCTCTCACGAGCAGTACTTC.

There are many counts of this clonotype. This chain links TRBV7-2 with TRBJ2-7; D perhaps matches TRBD1 (5 bases). Germline CDR1 and CDR2: SGHTA and FQGNSA. Trimming left V 3 bases short and J 3 bases short, with 15 bases between. The CDR3 covers 15 residues. The CDR3 coding sequence is TGTGCCAGCAGCTTTCGACAGTCGGTGGGCTACGAGCAGTACTTC. Translated: CASSFRQSVGYEQYF.

This clonotype was detected a few times. The chain is built from TRBV2 and TRBJ2-7; 8 bases align to TRBD1. The CDR3 sequence is 18 residues long. Per germline, CDR1 SNHLY and CDR2 FYNNEI. With 4 bases clipped from V and 4 bases from J, the junction kept 18 bases outside the gene matches. For the CDR3, the DNA is TGTGCCAGCAGTGCCGCAACCACCAGGCAGGGGGCGAGTTACGAGCAGTACTTC. Translated, it gives CASSAATTRQGASYEQYF.

The sample holds a few counts of this clonotype. V usage is TRBV4-1 and J usage is TRBJ2-4; TRBD1 matches at 8 bases. CDR1 and CDR2 from the germline V gene are MGHRA and YSYEKL. The junction had 12 bases not matched to a gene; V was cut back by 2 bases and J by 15 bases. CDR3 length: 14 residues. CDR3 protein: CASSQPGTGSFPYF. The DNA for the CDR3 is TGCGCCAGCAGCCAACCCGGGACAGGTTCTTTTCCGTACTTC.

This clonotype was seen only a few times. The rearrangement joins TRBV24-1 to TRBJ1-2; D uncertain. V was cut by 0 bases and J by 2 bases, with 6 bases left in between. The CDR3 runs 14 residues. Germline assignment: CDR1 KGHDR and CDR2 SFDVKD. The CDR3 is CATSDLMINYGYTF. As DNA, the CDR3 is TGTGCCACCAGTGATTTGATGATCAACTATGGCTACACCTTC.

The table lists this clonotype with a few counts. V gene TRBV16 combines with J gene TRBJ1-2; 9 positions agree with TRBD1. The CDR3 has 15 amino acids. After removal of 0 bases from V and 4 bases from J, the junction contained 3 bases not matched to a gene. The V gene's germline CDR1 is KGHSY and CDR2 FQNENV. In DNA, the CDR3 is TGTGCCAGCAGCCAATCGGGACAGGGAACCTATGGCTACACCTTC. The encoded protein is CASSQSGQGTYGYTF.

This rearrangement joins TRBV12-3 or TRBV12-4 to TRBJ1-5; the match to TRBD1 covers 7 bases. J was trimmed by 5 bases and V by 3 bases; bases with no gene match: 7. There are 15 residues in the CDR3. This CDR3 reads CASSFRQGRDQPQHF. The CDR3 region has the DNA TGTGCCAGCAGTTTCAGACAGGGAAGGGATCAGCCCCAGCATTTT.

This clonotype was picked up a small number of times. V usage is TRBV12-3 or TRBV12-4 and J usage is TRBJ2-2; D may be TRBD1 (6 bases). The ends were cut back, 6 bases at V and 0 bases at J, with 17 bases in the middle. The CDR3 runs 17 residues. In DNA, the CDR3 is TGTGCCAGCAGCCCTTGGGGGCAGAGGGCGAACACCGGGGAGCTGTTTTTT. Its protein product is CASSPWGQRANTGELFF.

This clonotype was recorded at least ten times. This chain links TRBV5-6 with TRBJ2-2; D is undetermined. Germline V gives CDR1 SGHDT, CDR2 YYEEEE. V was shortened by 2 bases and J by 7 bases, with 9 bases between the two germline ends. The CDR3 covers 13 residues. CDR3 in DNA: TGTGCCAGCAGCTTCTCAGGATACGGGGAGCTGTTTTTT. Its protein product is CASSFSGYGELFF.

This clonotype occurred a few times. The chain employs TRBV5-1 and TRBJ2-1; the D gene could be TRBD1 or TRBD2 (5 bases each). Between the trimmed V and J ends, which lost 7 bases and 9 bases, there was a span of 20 bases. The CDR3 length is 14 residues. Germline CDR1 reads SGHRS; CDR2 reads YFSETQ. The chain's CDR3 is CASAFEMGVGEQFF. The CDR3 bases are TGCGCCAGCGCTTTTGAGATGGGGGTGGGTGAGCAGTTCTTC.

This chain connects TRBV24-1 to TRBJ1-2; 8 bases align to TRBD1. This CDR3 comprises 15 residues. Germline-derived CDR1 and CDR2 are KGHDR and SFDVKD. The J segment lost 3 bases and the V segment lost 5 bases, leaving 7 bases of the junction unmatched. This CDR3 is CATSGPGQGDYGYTF. CDR3 coding DNA: TGTGCCACCAGTGGCCCCGGACAGGGCGACTATGGCTACACCTTC.

This clonotype was observed a few times. The rearrangement links TRBV10-3 to TRBJ2-5; 10 nucleotides align to TRBD2. The CDR3 is made up of 15 amino acids. The trim removed 3 bases at V and 3 bases at J, leaving 4 bases unmatched. Germline CDR1 reads ENHRY; CDR2 reads SYGVKD. CDR3 loop: CAISDLGLAEETQYF. The DNA for the CDR3 is TGTGCCATCAGTGACCTAGGACTAGCGGAAGAGACCCAGTACTTC.

The CDR3 region is CSSGETQYF. CDR3 DNA: TGCAGTTCCGGAGAGACCCAGTACTTC. The rearrangement joins TRBV29-1 to TRBJ2-5; D call uncertain. Germline values: CDR1 SQVTM, CDR2 ANQGSEA. This CDR3 region has 9 residues.

The rearrangement uses TRBV27 and TRBJ2-2; TRBD1 matches 7 bases. The CDR3 extends over 15 amino acids. J gave up 1 base and V 8 bases, and 7 bases lay outside the gene matches. The germline V gene has CDR1 MNHEY and CDR2 SMNVEV (reference sequence). The DNA for the CDR3 is TGTGCCAGCGGACGGGACAGCAAGAACACCGGGGAGCTGTTTTTT. Protein: CASGRDSKNTGELFF.

This clonotype was seen only a few times. This chain links TRBV6-2 or TRBV6-3 with TRBJ2-7; 13 nucleotides agree with TRBD2. The CDR3 sequence is 15 residues long. Looked up from germline, CDR1 is MNHEY and CDR2 is SVGEGT. J gave up 4 bases and V 4 bases, and 4 bases lay outside the gene matches. CDR3 sequence reads: CASSSTGLAGYEQYF. The CDR3 nucleotides read TGTGCCAGCAGTTCAACGGGACTAGCGGGATACGAGCAGTACTTC.

J is TRBJ1-5 and V is TRBV20-1, with no clear D. Trimming cost V 5 bases and J 2 bases, with 10 bases left between them. The CDR3 length is 13 residues. From germline, CDR1 is DFQATT and CDR2 SNEGSKA (reference sequence). The CDR3 sequence: CSAVDRGNQPQHF. As DNA, the CDR3 is TGCAGTGCTGTGGATCGGGGCAATCAGCCCCAGCATTTT.

There are many counts of this clonotype. The rearrangement joins TRBV4-1 to TRBJ1-5, with TRBD1 matching 7 bases. The CDR3 is 13 residues long. V gave up 4 bases and J gave up 7 bases; unmatched junction bases: 4. The germline gives CDR1 MGHRA, CDR2 YSYEKL. The CDR3 sequence is CASSPTGVQPQHF. The CDR3 DNA reads as TGCGCCAGCAGCCCTACAGGGGTGCAGCCCCAGCATTTT.

This clonotype was observed at least ten times. The gene calls are TRBV5-5 and TRBJ1-5; D possibly corresponds to TRBD1 (5 bases). Germline V gene sequence: CDR1 SGHKS, CDR2 YYEKEE (reference sequence). CDR3 length: 15 amino acids. The V and J ends lost 0 bases and 7 bases respectively, with 14 bases between them. The CDR3 protein is CASSLEGAPRQPQHF. CDR3 sequence (DNA): TGTGCCAGCAGCTTGGAAGGGGCCCCCCGACAGCCCCAGCATTTT.

This clonotype has a handful of counts. One end of the junction fails to match germline, which may point to a read error. The rearrangement uses TRBV5-5 and TRBJ2-5, with D possibly called TRBD1 or TRBD2 (5 bases each). Germline loops: CDR1 SGHKS, CDR2 YYEKEE (reference sequence). CDR3 size: 15 residues. As DNA, the CDR3 is TGTGCCAGCAGCACGCCGGGACGCTCCCAAGAGATCCAGTACTTC. Its protein is CASSTPGRSQEIQYF.

In its sample, this clonotype was seen a few times. The chain couples TRBV9 to TRBJ1-5; possible D gene TRBD1, 5 bases. The CDR3 runs to 15 residues. Per germline, CDR1 SGDLS and CDR2 YYNGEE. The V and J ends lost 4 bases and 3 bases respectively, with 14 bases between them. CDR3: CASSPTGQHNQPQHF. For the CDR3, the DNA is TGTGCCAGCAGCCCGACCGGACAACACAATCAGCCCCAGCATTTT.

This clonotype was observed a handful of times. The V call is TRBV20-1, the J call TRBJ2-3; 8 positions agree with TRBD2. Germline V lookup: CDR1 DFQATT, CDR2 SNEGSKA (reference sequence). V trimming: 5 bases; J trimming: 2 bases; junction bases outside the gene matches: 6. The length of the CDR3 is 14 residues. The CDR3 nucleotides are TGCAGTGCTCCTCTAGCGGGTCTCACAGATACGCAGTATTTT. Translated, it gives CSAPLAGLTDTQYF.

This clonotype was observed a few times. The gene calls are TRBV2 and TRBJ2-1, with TRBD1 identical over 11 bases. Trimming removed 3 bases from V and 5 bases from J; junction bases left unmatched: 6. The CDR3 spans 16 residues. CDR1 and CDR2 (germline): SNHLY, FYNNEI. The CDR3: CASSDIRDRGNNEQFF. The CDR3, as DNA: TGTGCCAGCAGTGATATCCGGGACAGGGGGAACAATGAGCAGTTCTTC.

V is TRBV21-1 and J is TRBJ2-1; the table's D call TRBD2 went unverified against the DNA. TRBV21-1 constitutes a pseudogene. The length of the CDR3 is 17 residues. The CDR3 DNA sequence: TGTGCCAGCAGCCAAGCGCTGACTAGCGGATACTACAATGAGCAGTTCTTC. The encoded protein is CASSQALTSGYYNEQFF.

This clonotype has only a few counts. The chain has TRBV7-9 and TRBJ1-1, with D tentatively TRBD1 (6 bases). Trimming stripped 8 bases from V and 2 bases from J, with 15 bases between. The CDR3 extends over 14 amino acids. The germline gives CDR1 SEHNR, CDR2 FQNEAQ (reference sequence). The CDR3 DNA is TGTGCCAGCCGCCCTCGGGGGGCCAACACTGAAGCTTTCTTT. Encoded protein: CASRPRGANTEAFF.

The chain's CDR3 is CASIRVLGSSEAFF. The CDR3 DNA is TGTGCCAGCATCCGGGTCCTGGGGAGCTCTGAAGCTTTCTTT. The V gene is TRBV2, the J gene TRBJ1-1; D is unresolved. CDR3 size: 14 residues. Trimming took 7 bases from V and 6 from J, leaving 18 bases between them. CDR1 is SNHLY and CDR2 is FYNNEI in the germline V gene. Together with reference TRBV2 and TRBJ1-1, the CDR3 gives the full variable domain: EPEVTQTPSHQVTQMGQEVILRCVPISNHLYFYWYRQILGQKVEFLVSFYNNEISEKSEIFDDQFSVERPDGSNFTLKIRSTKLEDSAMYFCASIRVLGSSEAFFGQGTRLTVV.

The rearrangement links TRBV29-1 to TRBJ1-2, with D possibly matching TRBD1 (5 bases). The ends were cut back, 4 bases at V and 8 bases at J, with 14 bases in the middle. The CDR3 sequence is 12 residues long. In germline, CDR1 is SQVTM, CDR2 ANQGSEA. Here the CDR3 reads CSVGRGAQGYTF. In DNA form, the CDR3 reads TGCAGCGTTGGACGGGGCGCCCAAGGCTACACCTTC.